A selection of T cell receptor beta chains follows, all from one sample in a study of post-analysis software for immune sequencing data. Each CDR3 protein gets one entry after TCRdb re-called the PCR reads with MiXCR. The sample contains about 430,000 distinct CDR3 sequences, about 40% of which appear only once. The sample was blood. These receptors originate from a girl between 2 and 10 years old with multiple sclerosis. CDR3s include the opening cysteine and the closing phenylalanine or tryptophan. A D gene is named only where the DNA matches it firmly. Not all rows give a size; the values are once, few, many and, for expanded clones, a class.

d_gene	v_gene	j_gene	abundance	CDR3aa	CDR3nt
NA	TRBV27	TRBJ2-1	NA	CASSPMSDEQFF	TGTGCCAGCAGTCCGATGAGCGACGAGCAGTTCTTC
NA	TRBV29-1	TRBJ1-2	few	CSVSKGSGYTF	TGCAGCGTTTCAAAGGGTTCTGGCTACACCTTC
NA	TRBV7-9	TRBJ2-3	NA	CASSEDWTQDTQYF	TGTGCCAGCAGCGAGGACTGGACCCAAGATACGCAGTATTTT
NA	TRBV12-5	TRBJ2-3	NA	CASGFGPAGHDLDTQYF	TGTGCTAGTGGTTTCGGCCCGGCAGGGCACGATTTGGATACGCAGTATTTT
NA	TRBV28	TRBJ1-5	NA	CASSLWFGTLYSNQPQHF	TGTGCCAGCAGTTTATGGTTCGGGACCCTCTATAGCAATCAGCCCCAGCATTTT
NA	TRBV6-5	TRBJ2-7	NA	CASSGRAYEQNF	TGTGCCAGCAGCGGCAGGGCCTACGAGCAGAACTTC
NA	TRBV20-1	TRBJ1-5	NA	CSAMSSNQPQHF	TGCAGTGCGATGAGTAGCAATCAGCCCCAGCATTTT
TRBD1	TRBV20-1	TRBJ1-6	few	CSARQGGSYNSPLHF	TGCAGTGCTAGGCAGGGGGGGTCCTATAATTCACCCCTCCACTTT
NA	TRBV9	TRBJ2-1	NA	CASSEAVTSYNEQFF	TGTGCCAGCAGCGAGGCGGTGACGTCCTACAATGAGCAGTTCTTC
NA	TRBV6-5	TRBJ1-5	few	CASSYSLGNQPQHF	TGTGCCAGCAGTTACTCGTTAGGAAATCAGCCCCAGCATTTT
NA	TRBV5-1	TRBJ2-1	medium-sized	CASSLAMGSGNEQFF	TGCGCCAGCAGCTTGGCCATGGGGAGCGGCAATGAGCAGTTCTTC
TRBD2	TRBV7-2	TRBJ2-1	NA	CASSLEGRLAVYNEQFF	TGTGCCAGCAGCTTAGAAGGGAGGCTAGCGGTCTACAATGAGCAGTTCTTC
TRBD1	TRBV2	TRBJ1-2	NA	CASSERQGNYGYTF	TGTGCCAGCAGTGAAAGACAGGGTAACTATGGCTACACCTTC
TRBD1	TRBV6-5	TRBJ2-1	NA	CGSSSSGTGHNEQFF	TGTGGCAGCAGCTCCTCCGGGACAGGGCACAATGAGCAGTTCTTC
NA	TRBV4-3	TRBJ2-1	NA	CASSQVALSDRNEQFF	TGCGCCAGCAGCCAAGTAGCCTTGTCGGACCGCAATGAGCAGTTCTTC
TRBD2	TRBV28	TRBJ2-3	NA	CASREVTSGSADTQYF	TGTGCCAGCAGAGAGGTGACTAGCGGGAGTGCAGATACGCAGTATTTT
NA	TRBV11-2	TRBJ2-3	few	CASSRSRRDTDTQYF	TGTGCCAGCAGCCGCTCTAGGCGGGACACAGATACGCAGTATTTT
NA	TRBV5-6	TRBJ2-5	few	CASSLFPTGRTMWTQYF	TGTGCCAGCAGCTTGTTCCCGACAGGGAGGACCATGTGGACCCAGTACTTC
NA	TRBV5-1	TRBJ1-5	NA	CASSLDIRNQPQHF	TGCGCCAGCAGCTTGGACATCCGCAATCAGCCCCAGCATTTT
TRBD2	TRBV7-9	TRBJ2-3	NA	CASSPWTSGGTDTQYF	TGTGCCAGCAGCCCATGGACTAGCGGGGGAACAGATACGCAGTATTTT
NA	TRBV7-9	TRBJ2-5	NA	CASSFTVMETQYF	TGTGCCAGCAGCTTTACAGTGATGGAGACCCAGTACTTC
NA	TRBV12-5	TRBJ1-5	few	CASGLDLQDEGNQPQHF	TGTGCTAGTGGTTTGGACCTACAGGACGAGGGAAATCAGCCCCAGCATTTT
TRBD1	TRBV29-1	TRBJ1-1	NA	CSVEDRDRGPVNTEAFF	TGCAGCGTTGAAGATAGGGACAGGGGCCCTGTGAACACTGAAGCTTTCTTT
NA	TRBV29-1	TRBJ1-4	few	CSAGDRLNEKLFF	TGCAGCGCCGGAGACAGGCTTAATGAAAAACTGTTTTTT
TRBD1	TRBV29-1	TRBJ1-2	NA	CSFSIGTDYGYTF	TGCAGCTTCTCAATAGGGACAGACTATGGCTACACCTTC
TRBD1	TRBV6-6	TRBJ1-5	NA	CASRGQGSDQPQHF	TGTGCCAGCAGAGGACAGGGGTCCGATCAGCCCCAGCATTTT
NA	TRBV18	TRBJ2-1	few	CASSSAYSYNEQFF	TGTGCCAGCTCAAGCGCTTACTCCTACAATGAGCAGTTCTTC
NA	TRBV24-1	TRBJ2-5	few	CATSDFRAETQYF	TGTGCCACCAGTGATTTCAGGGCAGAGACCCAGTACTTC
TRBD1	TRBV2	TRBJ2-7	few	CASRPGTAILFYEQYF	TGTGCCAGCAGGCCGGGGACAGCTATTCTATTCTACGAGCAGTACTTC
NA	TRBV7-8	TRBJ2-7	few	CASSLVETASYEQYF	TGTGCCAGCAGCTTAGTAGAGACAGCGTCCTACGAGCAGTACTTC
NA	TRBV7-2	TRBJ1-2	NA	CASSFEGSASYTF	TGTGCCAGCAGCTTTGAAGGGTCGGCGAGCTACACCTTC
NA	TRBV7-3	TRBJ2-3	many	CASSSSDTQYF	TGTGCCAGCAGCTCGTCAGATACGCAGTATTTT
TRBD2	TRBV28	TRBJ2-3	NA	CASSTQGLAGATSTDTQYF	TGTGCCAGCAGTACCCAGGGACTAGCGGGAGCGACAAGCACAGATACGCAGTATTTT
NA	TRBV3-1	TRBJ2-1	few	CASSPEGHEQFF	TGTGCCAGCAGCCCTGAGGGGCATGAGCAGTTCTTC
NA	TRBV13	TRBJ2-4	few	CASSQNIQYF	TGTGCCAGCAGTCAAAACATTCAGTACTTC
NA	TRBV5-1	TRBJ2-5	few	CASSLVSEETQYF	TGCGCCAGCAGCTTGGTGTCAGAAGAGACCCAGTACTTC
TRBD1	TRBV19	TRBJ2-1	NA	CASSPRGTVSNEQFF	TGTGCCAGTAGTCCAAGGGGGACAGTGAGCAATGAGCAGTTCTTC
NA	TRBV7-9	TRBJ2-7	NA	CASSFHGGQSAHEQYF	TGTGCCAGCAGCTTCCACGGGGGACAGTCGGCCCACGAGCAGTACTTC
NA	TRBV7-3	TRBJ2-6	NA	CASSSFRANVLTF	TGTGCCAGCTCAAGTTTTAGGGCCAACGTCCTGACTTTC
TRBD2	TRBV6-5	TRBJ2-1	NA	CASSYSKRLAAFNYNEQFF	TGTGCCAGCAGTTACTCGAAGAGACTAGCGGCCTTCAACTACAATGAGCAGTTCTTC
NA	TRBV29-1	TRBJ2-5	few	CSVPSGVSRETQYF	TGCAGCGTTCCCTCGGGAGTATCCCGGGAGACCCAGTACTTC
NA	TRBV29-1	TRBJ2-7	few	CSVESGTSYEQYF	TGCAGCGTTGAATCGGGGACAAGCTACGAGCAGTACTTC
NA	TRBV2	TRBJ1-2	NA	CASSDTGSYGYTF	TGTGCCAGCAGTGATACAGGCTCCTATGGCTACACCTTC
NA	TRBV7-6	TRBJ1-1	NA	CASSLQAMNTEAFF	TGTGCCAGCAGCCTGCAGGCGATGAACACTGAAGCTTTCTTT
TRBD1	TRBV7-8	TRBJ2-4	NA	CASSPRDRQLAKNIQYF	TGTGCCAGCAGCCCGAGGGACAGACAACTAGCCAAAAACATTCAGTACTTC
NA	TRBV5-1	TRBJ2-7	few	CASSFRRGTENEQYF	TGCGCCAGCAGCTTCCGCCGAGGGACTGAAAACGAGCAGTACTTC
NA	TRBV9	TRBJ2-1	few	CASSVAGGAAKPRSEQFF	TGTGCCAGCAGCGTAGCTGGGGGGGCAGCCAAGCCCCGGAGTGAGCAGTTCTTC
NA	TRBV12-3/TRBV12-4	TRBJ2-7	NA	CASSFGRTSSYEQYF	TGTGCCAGCAGTTTCGGCAGGACAAGCTCCTACGAGCAGTACTTC
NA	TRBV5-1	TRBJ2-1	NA	CASSGSSSYNEQFF	TGCGCCAGCAGCGGCTCTAGCTCCTACAATGAGCAGTTCTTC
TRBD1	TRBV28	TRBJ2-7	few	CASRTGGAYEQYF	TGTGCCAGCAGGACAGGGGGTGCCTACGAGCAGTACTTC
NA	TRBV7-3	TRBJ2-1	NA	CASSLTGNSGNEQFF	TGTGCCAGCAGCTTAACCGGAAATTCAGGGAATGAGCAGTTCTTC
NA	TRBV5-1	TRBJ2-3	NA	CASSLGVSDTQYF	TGCGCCAGCAGCTTAGGGGTTTCAGATACGCAGTATTTT
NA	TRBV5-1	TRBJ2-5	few	CASSLGALGSSETQYF	TGCGCCAGCAGCTTGGGGGCCCTTGGGTCGTCGGAGACCCAGTACTTC
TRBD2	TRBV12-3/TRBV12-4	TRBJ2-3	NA	CASSFGLADSTDAQYF	TGTGCCAGCAGTTTTGGACTAGCGGACAGCACAGATGCGCAGTATTTT
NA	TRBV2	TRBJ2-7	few	CASSEAQGSYEQYF	TGTGCCAGCAGTGAAGCTCAAGGGTCCTACGAGCAGTACTTC
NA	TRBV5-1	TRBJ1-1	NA	CASSTDGRNTEAFF	TGCGCCAGCAGCACAGATGGTAGGAACACTGAAGCTTTCTTT
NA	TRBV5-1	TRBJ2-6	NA	CASSLRGNVGANVRTF	TGCGCCAGCAGCTTGAGGGGTAATGTGGGGGCCAACGTCCGGACTTTC
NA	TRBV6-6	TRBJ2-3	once	CASSGQLEPDTQYF	TGTGCCAGCAGTGGGCAACTAGAACCAGATACGCAGTATTTT